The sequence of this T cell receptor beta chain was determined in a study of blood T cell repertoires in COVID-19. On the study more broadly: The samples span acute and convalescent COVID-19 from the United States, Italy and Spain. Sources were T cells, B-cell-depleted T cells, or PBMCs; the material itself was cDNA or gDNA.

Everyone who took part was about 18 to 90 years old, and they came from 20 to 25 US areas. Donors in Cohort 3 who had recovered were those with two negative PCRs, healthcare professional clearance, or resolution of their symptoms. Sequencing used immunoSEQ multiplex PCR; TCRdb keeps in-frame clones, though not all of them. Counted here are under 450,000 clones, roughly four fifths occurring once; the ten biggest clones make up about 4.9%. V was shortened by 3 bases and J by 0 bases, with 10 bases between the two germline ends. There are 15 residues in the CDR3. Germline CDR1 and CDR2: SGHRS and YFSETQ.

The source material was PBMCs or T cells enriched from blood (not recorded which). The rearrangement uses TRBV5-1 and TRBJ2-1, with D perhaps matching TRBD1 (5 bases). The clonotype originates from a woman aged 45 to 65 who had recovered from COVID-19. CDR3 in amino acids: CASSWQGSSYNEQFF. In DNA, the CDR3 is TGCGCCAGCAGCTGGCAGGGTAGCTCCTACAATGAGCAGTTCTTC.